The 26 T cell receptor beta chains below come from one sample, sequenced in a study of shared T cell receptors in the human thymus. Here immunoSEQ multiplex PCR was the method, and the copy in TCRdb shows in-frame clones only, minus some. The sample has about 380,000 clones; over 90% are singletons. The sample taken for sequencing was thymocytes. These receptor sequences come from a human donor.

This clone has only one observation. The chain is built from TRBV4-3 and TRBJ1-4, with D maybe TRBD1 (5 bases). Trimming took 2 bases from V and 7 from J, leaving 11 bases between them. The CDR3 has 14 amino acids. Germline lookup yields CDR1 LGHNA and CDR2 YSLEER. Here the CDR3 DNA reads TGCGCCAGCAGCCAACCGGGACCTGGTGAAAAACTGTTTTTT. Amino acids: CASSQPGPGEKLFF.

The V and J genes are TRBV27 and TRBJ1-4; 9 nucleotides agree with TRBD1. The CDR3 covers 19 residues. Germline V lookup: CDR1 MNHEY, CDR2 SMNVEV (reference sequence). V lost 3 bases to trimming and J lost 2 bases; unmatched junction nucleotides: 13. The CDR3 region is CASSFLGTGNSSTNEKLFF. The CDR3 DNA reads TGTGCCAGCAGTTTTTTGGGGACAGGGAATTCATCCACTAATGAAAAACTGTTTTTT.

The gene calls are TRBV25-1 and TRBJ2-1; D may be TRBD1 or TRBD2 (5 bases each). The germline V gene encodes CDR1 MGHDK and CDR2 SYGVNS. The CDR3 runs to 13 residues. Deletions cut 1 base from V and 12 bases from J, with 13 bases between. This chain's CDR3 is CASSESSRDGQFF. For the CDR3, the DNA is TGTGCCAGCAGTGAATCCAGCCGGGACGGGCAGTTCTTC.

CDR3 in DNA: TGTGCCAGCAGCCAACTTAAGATAGGACTAGCGGGAGCAGATACGCAGTATTTT. The encoded protein is CASSQLKIGLAGADTQYF. The genes are TRBV14 and TRBJ2-3, with TRBD2 matching over 13 bases. Per the germline V gene, CDR1 is SGHDN and CDR2 is FVKESK. The length of the CDR3 is 18 residues. Trimming at V came to 2 bases and at J to 4 bases, leaving 9 bases not matched to a gene.

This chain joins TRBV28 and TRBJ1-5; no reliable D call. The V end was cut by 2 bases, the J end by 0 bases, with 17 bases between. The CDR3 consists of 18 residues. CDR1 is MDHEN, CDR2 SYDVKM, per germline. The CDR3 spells CASSLRCETFDSNQPQHF. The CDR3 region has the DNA TGTGCCAGCAGTTTAAGGTGTGAGACTTTTGATAGCAATCAGCCCCAGCATTTT.

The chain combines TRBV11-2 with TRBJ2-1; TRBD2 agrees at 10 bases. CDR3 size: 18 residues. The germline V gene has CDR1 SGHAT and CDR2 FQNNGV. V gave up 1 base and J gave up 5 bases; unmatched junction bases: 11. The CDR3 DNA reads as TGTGCCAGCAGCTTAGTTCGGGGTAGCGGGAGGTGGGACAATGAGCAGTTCTTC. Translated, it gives CASSLVRGSGRWDNEQFF.

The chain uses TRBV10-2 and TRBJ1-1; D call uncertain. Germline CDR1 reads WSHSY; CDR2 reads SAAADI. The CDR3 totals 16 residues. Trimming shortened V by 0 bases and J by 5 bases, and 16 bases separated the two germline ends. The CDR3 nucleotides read TGCGCCAGCAGTGAGTCTGGGGAAAGGGTCGAGACTGAAGCTTTCTTT. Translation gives CASSESGERVETEAFF.

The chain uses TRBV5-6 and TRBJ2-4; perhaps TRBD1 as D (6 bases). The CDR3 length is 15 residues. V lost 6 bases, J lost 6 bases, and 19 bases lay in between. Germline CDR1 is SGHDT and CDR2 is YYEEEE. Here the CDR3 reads CASTPGETERNIQYF. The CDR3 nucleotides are TGTGCCAGCACCCCAGGGGAAACGGAAAGAAACATTCAGTACTTC.

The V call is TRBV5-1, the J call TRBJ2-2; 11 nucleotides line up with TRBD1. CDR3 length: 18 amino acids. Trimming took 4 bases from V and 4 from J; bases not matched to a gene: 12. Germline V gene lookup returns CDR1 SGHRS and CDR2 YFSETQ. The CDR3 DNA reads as TGCGCCAGCAGCCCCCGGAGGGGACAGGGGGAGGGCACCGGGGAGCTGTTTTTT. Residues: CASSPRRGQGEGTGELFF. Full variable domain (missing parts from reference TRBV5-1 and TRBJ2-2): KAGVTQTPRYLIKTRGQQVTLSCSPISGHRSVSWYQQTPGQGLQFLFEYFSETQRNKGNFPGRFSGRQFSNSRSEMNVSTLELGDSALYLCASSPRRGQGEGTGELFFGEGSRLTVL.

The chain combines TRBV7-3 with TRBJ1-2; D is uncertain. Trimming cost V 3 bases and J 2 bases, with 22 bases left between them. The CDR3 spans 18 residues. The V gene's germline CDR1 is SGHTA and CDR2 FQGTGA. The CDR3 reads CASSFPGIWERLNYGYTF. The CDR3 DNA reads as TGTGCCAGCAGCTTCCCTGGGATTTGGGAAAGACTCAACTATGGCTACACCTTC.

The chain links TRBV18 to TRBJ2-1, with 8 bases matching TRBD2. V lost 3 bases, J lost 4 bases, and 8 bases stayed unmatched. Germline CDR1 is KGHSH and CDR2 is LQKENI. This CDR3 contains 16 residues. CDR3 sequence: CASSPISGDSYNEQFF. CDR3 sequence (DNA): TGTGCCAGCTCACCCATTAGCGGGGACTCTTACAATGAGCAGTTCTTC.

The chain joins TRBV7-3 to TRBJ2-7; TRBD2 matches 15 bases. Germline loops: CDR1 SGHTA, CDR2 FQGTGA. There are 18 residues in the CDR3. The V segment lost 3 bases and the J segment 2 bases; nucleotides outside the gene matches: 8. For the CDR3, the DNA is TGTGCCAGCAGCTTCGCCGGGACTAGCGGGAGGAGGCCCTACGAGCAGTACTTC. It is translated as CASSFAGTSGRRPYEQYF.

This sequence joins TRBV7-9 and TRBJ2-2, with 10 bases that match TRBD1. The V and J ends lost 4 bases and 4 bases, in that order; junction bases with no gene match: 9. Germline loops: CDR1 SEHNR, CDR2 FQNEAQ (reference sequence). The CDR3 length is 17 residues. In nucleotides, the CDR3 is TGTGCCAGCAGCTCGACAGGGGGCCGATTCGGCACCGGGGAGCTGTTTTTT. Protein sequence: CASSSTGGRFGTGELFF.

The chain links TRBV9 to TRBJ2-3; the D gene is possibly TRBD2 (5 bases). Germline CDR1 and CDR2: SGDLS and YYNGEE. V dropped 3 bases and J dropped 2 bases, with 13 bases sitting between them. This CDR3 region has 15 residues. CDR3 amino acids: CASSAQVLATDTQYF. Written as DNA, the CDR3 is TGTGCCAGCAGCGCCCAGGTTCTAGCCACAGATACGCAGTATTTT.

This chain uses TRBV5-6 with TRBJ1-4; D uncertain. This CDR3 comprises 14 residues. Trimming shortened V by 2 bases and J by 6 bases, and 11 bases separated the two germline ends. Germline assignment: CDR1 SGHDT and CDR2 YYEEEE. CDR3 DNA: TGTGCCAGCAGCTTTGCCGGCTACTATGAAAAACTGTTTTTT. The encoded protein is CASSFAGYYEKLFF.

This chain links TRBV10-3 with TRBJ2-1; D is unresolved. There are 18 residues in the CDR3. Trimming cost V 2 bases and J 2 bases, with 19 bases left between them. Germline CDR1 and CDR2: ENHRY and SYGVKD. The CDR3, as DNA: TGTGCCATCAGTGAGGCCCCCCGGGCCGCTTCCCCCTACAATGAGCAGTTCTTC. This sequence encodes CAISEAPRAASPYNEQFF.

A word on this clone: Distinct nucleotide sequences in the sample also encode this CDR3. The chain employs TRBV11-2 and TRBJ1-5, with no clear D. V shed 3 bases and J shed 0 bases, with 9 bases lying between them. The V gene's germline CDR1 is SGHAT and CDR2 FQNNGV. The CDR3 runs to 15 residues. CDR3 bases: TGTGCCAGCAGCTTGGTCGGGCATAGCAATCAGCCCCAGCATTTT. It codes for CASSLVGHSNQPQHF.

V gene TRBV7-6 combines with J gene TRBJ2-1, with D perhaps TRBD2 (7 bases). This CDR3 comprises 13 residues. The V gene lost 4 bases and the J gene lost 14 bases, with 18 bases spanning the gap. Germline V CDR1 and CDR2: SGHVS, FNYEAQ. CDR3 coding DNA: TGTGCCAGCAGCTCGGGGGGCCAAGCGGGAAAGTTCTTC. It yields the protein CASSSGGQAGKFF.

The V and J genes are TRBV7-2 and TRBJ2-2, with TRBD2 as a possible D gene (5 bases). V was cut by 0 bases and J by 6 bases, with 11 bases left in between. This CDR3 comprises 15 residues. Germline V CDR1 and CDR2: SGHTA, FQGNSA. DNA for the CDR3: TGTGCCAGCAGCTTAGCGGCTAGCTATCCCGGGGAGCTGTTTTTT. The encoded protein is CASSLAASYPGELFF. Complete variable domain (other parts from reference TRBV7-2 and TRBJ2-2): GAGVSQSPSNKVTEKGKDVELRCDPISGHTALYWYRQSLGQGLEFLIYFQGNSAPDKSGLPSDRFSAERTGGSVSTLTIQRTQQEDSAVYLCASSLAASYPGELFFGEGSRLTVL.

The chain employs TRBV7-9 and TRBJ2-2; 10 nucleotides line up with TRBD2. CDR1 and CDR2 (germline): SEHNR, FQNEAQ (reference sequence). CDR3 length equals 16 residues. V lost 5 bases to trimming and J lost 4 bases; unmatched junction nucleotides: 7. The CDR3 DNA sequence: TGTGCCAGCAGCCCTCCTAGCGGGAGTGGCACCGGGGAGCTGTTTTTT. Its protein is CASSPPSGSGTGELFF. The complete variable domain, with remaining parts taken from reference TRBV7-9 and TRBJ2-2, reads DTGVSQNPRHKITKRGQNVTFRCDPISEHNRLYWYRQTLGQGPEFLTYFQNEAQLEKSRLLSDRFSAERPKGSFSTLEIQRTEQGDSAMYLCASSPPSGSGTGELFFGEGSRLTVL.

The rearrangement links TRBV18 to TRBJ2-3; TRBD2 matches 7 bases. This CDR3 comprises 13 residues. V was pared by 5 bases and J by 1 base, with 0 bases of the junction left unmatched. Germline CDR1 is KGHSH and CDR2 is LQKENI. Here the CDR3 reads CASSAGGTDTQYF. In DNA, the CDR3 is TGTGCCAGCTCAGCGGGAGGCACAGATACGCAGTATTTT.

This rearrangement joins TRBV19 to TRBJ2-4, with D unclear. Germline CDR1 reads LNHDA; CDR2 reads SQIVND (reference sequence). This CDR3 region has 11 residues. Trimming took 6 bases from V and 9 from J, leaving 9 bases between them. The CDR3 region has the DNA TGTGCCAGTAGGACTTCCGGCATTCAGTACTTC. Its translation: CASRTSGIQYF.

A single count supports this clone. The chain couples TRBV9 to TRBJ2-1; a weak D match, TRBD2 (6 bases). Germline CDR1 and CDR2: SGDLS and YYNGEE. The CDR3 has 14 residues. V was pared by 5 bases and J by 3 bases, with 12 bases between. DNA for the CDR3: TGTGCCAGCAGTCGTCTAGCGAACTACAATGAGCAGTTCTTC. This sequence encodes CASSRLANYNEQFF.

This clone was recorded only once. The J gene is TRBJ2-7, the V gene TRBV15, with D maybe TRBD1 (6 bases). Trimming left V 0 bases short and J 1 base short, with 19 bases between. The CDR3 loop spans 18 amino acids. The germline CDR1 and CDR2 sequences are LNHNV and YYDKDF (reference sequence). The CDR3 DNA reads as TGTGCCACCAGCAGAGATCTAGAATGGGGGCGCGGGTCCTACGAGCAGTACTTC. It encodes CATSRDLEWGRGSYEQYF.

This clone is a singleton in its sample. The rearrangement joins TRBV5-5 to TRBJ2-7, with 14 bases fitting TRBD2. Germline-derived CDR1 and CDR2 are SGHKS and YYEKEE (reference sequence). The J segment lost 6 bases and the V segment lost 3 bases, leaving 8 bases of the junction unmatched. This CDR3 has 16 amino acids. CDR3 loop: CASSSRLAGGPGEQYF. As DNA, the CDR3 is TGTGCCAGCAGCTCCCGACTAGCGGGAGGGCCGGGCGAGCAGTACTTC.

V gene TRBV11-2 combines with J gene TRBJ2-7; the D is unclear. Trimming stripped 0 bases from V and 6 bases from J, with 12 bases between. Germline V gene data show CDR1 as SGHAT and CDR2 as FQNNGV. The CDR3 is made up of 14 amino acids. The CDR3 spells CASSLEVRACEQYF. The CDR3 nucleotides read TGTGCCAGCAGCTTAGAAGTCCGGGCCTGCGAGCAGTACTTC.